This T cell receptor beta chain was identified during a study of cytomegalovirus exposure and HLA in healthy donors. Healthy donors of bone marrow made up the group. The PCR was carried out with 60 Vbeta primers and 13 Jbeta primers. Profiled with immunoSEQ multiplex PCR; TCRdb holds only in-frame clones, not every one. This table has about 150,000 clones, approximately 88% appearing once. The CDR3 is made up of 16 amino acids. Trimming removed 4 bases from V and 5 bases from J, with 20 bases in between. Looked up from germline, CDR1 is SGHVS and CDR2 is FNYEAQ. Sequenced: PBMCs. V usage is TRBV7-6 and J usage is TRBJ1-2, with D maybe TRBD1 (5 bases). The receptor was derived from a boy aged 2 to 10 in good health and CMV-seronegative. The CDR3 spells CASSYNPSLGGYGYTF. CDR3 bases: TGTGCCAGCAGCTATAACCCTTCGCTCGGGGGTTATGGCTACACCTTC.